This T cell receptor beta chain was captured by sequencing in a study of T cells in Graves' hyperthyroidism and ophthalmopathy. Patients with uncontrolled infections, other autoimmune diseases, pregnancy or lactation were excluded. Researchers took RNA transcripts and amplified the TCR beta CDR3 regions from them. In the first-round RT-PCR of the TCR CDR3, the HTBI primer set was used. One entry per CDR3 protein results from TCRdb running MiXCR on the multiplex PCR reads. Of about half a million distinct CDR3 sequences in the sample, around a quarter are singletons; the top ten hold roughly 12%. For this clonotype: A junction boundary mismatches the germline segment, possibly from a read error.

The CDR3 runs to 13 residues. Germline V gene sequence: CDR1 SQVTM, CDR2 ANQGSEA. This chain links TRBV29-1 with TRBJ1-1; perhaps TRBD1 as D (6 bases). The sequence derives from a woman aged 30 to 39 with Graves' ophthalmopathy. The sample was blood. Written as DNA, the CDR3 is TGCATCGTTGAAACCCTGACAGGCCCTGAAGCTTTCTTT. Translated, it gives CIVETLTGPEAFF.